The rows below give T cell receptor beta chains drawn from one sample of a study of T-cell memory formation after mild COVID-19. TCRdb ran MiXCR on the 5' RACE reads and lists one entry per CDR3 protein. This table holds some 320,000 distinct CDR3 sequences, less than 20% found once. Specimen: PBMCs or a T cell subset sorted from them (not recorded which). These receptors all stem from a man in his late teens or twenties who had mild COVID-19 (a few samples of this study predate the infection). Cell type and time point are not known. CDR3s include the opening cysteine and the closing phenylalanine or tryptophan. The D gene is left open where the match is weak. Some rows mark clone size as missing; the rest say once, few, many or name a class of expanded clone.

TGTGCCAGCAGCCCTATGGTTTGGGGCGGGGGATTTAGCACAGATACGCAGTATTTT,CASSPMVWGGGFSTDTQYF,TRBV7-2,TRBD2,TRBJ2-3,few
TGCAGTGCTGATGACAGTCGAGGGACAGATACGCAGTATTTT,CSADDSRGTDTQYF,TRBV20-1,-,TRBJ2-3,-
TGCGCCAGCAGCCAAGTGGGAGGGTCTTACACTGAAGCTTTCTTT,CASSQVGGSYTEAFF,TRBV4-1,-,TRBJ1-1,many
TGCGCCAGCAGTGGGGGGCGGGGGCACCAAGAGACCCAGTACTTC,CASSGGRGHQETQYF,TRBV5-1,-,TRBJ2-5,-
TGCAGTGCTCGCAGTGGTTTCACTGAAGCTTTCTTT,CSARSGFTEAFF,TRBV20-1,-,TRBJ1-1,-
TGTGCCAGCAGCCCCGGACTAGCGGTTTCCTACGAGCAGTACTTC,CASSPGLAVSYEQYF,TRBV3-1,TRBD2,TRBJ2-7,-
TGTGCCAGCAGCCGGGACTCCAGCTCCTACAATGAGCAGTTCTTC,CASSRDSSSYNEQFF,TRBV7-3,-,TRBJ2-1,many
TGCAGTGCTAGAGTGTACTGGGAGGGTGGTGAAAAACTGTTTTTT,CSARVYWEGGEKLFF,TRBV20-1,-,TRBJ1-4,few
TGTGCCAGTAGATGGACAGGGGCGGCGACTGAAGCTTTCTTT,CASRWTGAATEAFF,TRBV19,TRBD1,TRBJ1-1,few
TGTGCCAGCAGCTTAAGGGGACCCACCCTGAACACTGAAGCTTTCTTT,CASSLRGPTLNTEAFF,TRBV7-3,-,TRBJ1-1,-
TGTGCCAGCAGCTGGGCCCTCACCGGGGAGCTGTTTTTT,CASSWALTGELFF,TRBV6-2/TRBV6-3,-,TRBJ2-2,-
TGTGCCAGCAGCTTCTCGGGGCAGGGGACGGGAGGAAACACTGAAGCTTTCTTT,CASSFSGQGTGGNTEAFF,TRBV7-9,-,TRBJ1-1,-
TGTGCCAGCAGCTTAGGGCAGGGTAATGAAAAACTGTTTTTT,CASSLGQGNEKLFF,TRBV11-2,-,TRBJ1-4,few
TGTGCCAGCAAAGACAGGGCACAAGAGACCCAGTACTTC,CASKDRAQETQYF,TRBV7-2,TRBD1,TRBJ2-5,few
TGTGCCAGCAGCTTAGAGAGTAGCGGGGGGCTGAACACCGGGGAGCTGTTTTTT,CASSLESSGGLNTGELFF,TRBV7-2,TRBD2,TRBJ2-2,many
TGCGCCAGCAGAGTAGGACTCACGGAAGCTTTCTTT,CASRVGLTEAFF,TRBV5-1,-,TRBJ1-1,few
TGTGCCAGCAGTTTTAAAAGGGGCAGGGGCTACACCTTC,CASSFKRGRGYTF,TRBV12-3/TRBV12-4,-,TRBJ1-2,few
TGTGCCAGCAGCCCCCCGGGGAATGAAAAACTGTTTTTT,CASSPPGNEKLFF,TRBV12-3/TRBV12-4,-,TRBJ1-4,many
TGCGCCAGCAGCTTGGTCGGGCCCGGGGATACGCAGTATTTT,CASSLVGPGDTQYF,TRBV5-1,-,TRBJ2-3,-
TGTGCCAGCAGCTTGTTTGACAGGAGCCACACTGAAGCTTTCTTT,CASSLFDRSHTEAFF,TRBV5-6,-,TRBJ1-1,-
TGTGCCAGCAGTTCATTCCCATCCCTGAGGGAAAAACTGTTTTTT,CASSSFPSLREKLFF,TRBV12-3/TRBV12-4,-,TRBJ1-4,few
TGTGCCAGCAGCCGAACTGGAGGGCAAAATCAGCCCCAGCATTTT,CASSRTGGQNQPQHF,TRBV7-2,-,TRBJ1-5,-
TGTGCCAGCAGCACACATCAGGGATCTGAAGCTTTCTTT,CASSTHQGSEAFF,TRBV7-9,-,TRBJ1-1,-
TGTGCCACCAGTGATCAAGGTCCCGGGGAGCTGTTTTTT,CATSDQGPGELFF,TRBV24-1,-,TRBJ2-2,-
TGTGCCAGCACCCCGACTAGCGGGGGGGCGAAGACCCAGTACTTC,CASTPTSGGAKTQYF,TRBV3-1,TRBD2,TRBJ2-5,few
TGTGCCAGCAGGCGACAGGGTCTGCAGTGGAATGAGCAGTTCTTC,CASRRQGLQWNEQFF,TRBV27,TRBD1,TRBJ2-1,-
TGTGCCAGCACTAACGGAGGGGGCACAGATACGCAGTATTTT,CASTNGGGTDTQYF,TRBV3-1,-,TRBJ2-3,many
TGTGCCAGCAGCCCCAGAACCCAGTCTGCTTTCTTT,CASSPRTQSAFF,TRBV7-2,-,TRBJ1-1,-
TGTGCCAGCAGTTACCGGCCCCAGGAGTACAATGAGCAGTTCTTC,CASSYRPQEYNEQFF,TRBV6-2/TRBV6-3,-,TRBJ2-1,few
TGTGCCAGCAACCAACAGGTCTCTGGGGCCAACGTCCTGACTTTC,CASNQQVSGANVLTF,TRBV6-2/TRBV6-3,-,TRBJ2-6,-
TGTGCCAGCAGCCCAGATGGGACGGTCTACGAGCAGTACTTC,CASSPDGTVYEQYF,TRBV7-9,-,TRBJ2-7,-
TGTGCCAGCAGCAGGGCCGATACGCAGTATTTT,CASSRADTQYF,TRBV25-1,-,TRBJ2-3,few
TGTGCCAGCAGCTCCTGGGGGGGAGTCAGGAGGACTGAAGCTTTCTTT,CASSSWGGVRRTEAFF,TRBV11-2,-,TRBJ1-1,few
TGCAGCGGAGGGGGCGCAGAGACCCAGTACTTC,CSGGGAETQYF,TRBV29-1,TRBD1,TRBJ2-5,few
TGTGCCAGCAGCACTAGTTACACCGGGGAGCTGTTTTTT,CASSTSYTGELFF,TRBV27,-,TRBJ2-2,-
TGCGCCAGCAGCCAGGGGGCGGCTAGCGGGGGGGTCTCTGGGGCCAACGTCCTGACTTTC,CASSQGAASGGVSGANVLTF,TRBV4-3,TRBD2,TRBJ2-6,few
TGTGCCAGCGGTACTAGCGGGGGACGCGAGCAGTACTTC,CASGTSGGREQYF,TRBV12-3/TRBV12-4,TRBD2,TRBJ2-7,-
TGCAGTGCCACACAGGGTGGTGCATTGACGCAGCCCCAGCATTTT,CSATQGGALTQPQHF,TRBV20-1,-,TRBJ1-5,few
TGCGCCAGCAGCCAGACCGGGACAGGGGCCCCCGGGGAGCTGTTTTTT,CASSQTGTGAPGELFF,TRBV4-1,TRBD1,TRBJ2-2,-
TGCAGTGCTGTAAACACCGGGGAGCTGTTTTTT,CSAVNTGELFF,TRBV20-1,-,TRBJ2-2,-
TGCGCCAGCAGCTCGTTCACGGGACAGGTTACGAACACCGGGGAGCTGTTTTTT,CASSSFTGQVTNTGELFF,TRBV5-1,TRBD1,TRBJ2-2,few
TGTGCCAGCAGTCCCCAACCTCACAATGAGCAGTTCTTC,CASSPQPHNEQFF,TRBV6-1,-,TRBJ2-1,-
TGTGCCAGCAGCGAGACACTTGTGAATGAGCAGTTCTTC,CASSETLVNEQFF,TRBV7-9,-,TRBJ2-1,-
TGTGCCAGCCTCGCGCCGAACTATGGCTACACCTTC,CASLAPNYGYTF,TRBV25-1,-,TRBJ1-2,few
TGCGCCAGCAGCCCCGGGACAGGGAGCTACAATGAGCAGTTCTTC,CASSPGTGSYNEQFF,TRBV5-1,TRBD1,TRBJ2-1,-
TGTGCCAGCAGTGAAAGGGGGGTCGGTGAGCAGTTCTTC,CASSERGVGEQFF,TRBV2,-,TRBJ2-1,-
TGTGCCAGCAGCGCCCGGACAGGGACTAGCACAGATACGCAGTATTTT,CASSARTGTSTDTQYF,TRBV11-2,TRBD1,TRBJ2-3,-
TGCGCCAGCAGCTTGGCCCCGACATGGGGCACAGATACGCAGTATTTT,CASSLAPTWGTDTQYF,TRBV5-1,-,TRBJ2-3,-
TGTGCCAGCAGCAAGGACAGGGGGCGACAGCCCCAGCATTTT,CASSKDRGRQPQHF,TRBV6-6,TRBD1,TRBJ1-5,-